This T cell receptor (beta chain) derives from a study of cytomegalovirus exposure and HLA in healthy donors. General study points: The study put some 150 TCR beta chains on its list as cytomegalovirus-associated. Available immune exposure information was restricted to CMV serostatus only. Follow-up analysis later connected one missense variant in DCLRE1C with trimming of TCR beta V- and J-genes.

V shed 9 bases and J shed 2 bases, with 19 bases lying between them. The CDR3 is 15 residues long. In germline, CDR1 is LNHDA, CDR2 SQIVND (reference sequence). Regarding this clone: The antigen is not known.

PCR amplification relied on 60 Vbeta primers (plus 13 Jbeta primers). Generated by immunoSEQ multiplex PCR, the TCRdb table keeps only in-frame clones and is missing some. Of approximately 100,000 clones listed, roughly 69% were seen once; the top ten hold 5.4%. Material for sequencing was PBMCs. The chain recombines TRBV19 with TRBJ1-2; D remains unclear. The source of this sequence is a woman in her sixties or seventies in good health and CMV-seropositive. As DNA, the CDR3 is TGTGCCAGCACGGAAGGAGGAGGCGTAAACTATGGCTACACCTTC. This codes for CASTEGGGVNYGYTF. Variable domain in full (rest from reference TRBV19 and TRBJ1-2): DGGITQSPKYLFRKEGQNVTLSCEQNLNHDAMYWYRQDPGQGLRLIYYSQIVNDFQKGDIAEGYSVSREKKESFPLTVTSAQKNPTAFYLCASTEGGGVNYGYTFGSGTRLTVV.